The next 23 T cell receptor beta chains were all read from a single sample in a study of blood T cell repertoires in COVID-19 (TCRdb year 2020). The library was obtained by the immunoSEQ multiplex PCR assay. Sourced from immuneACCESS, this table was stored by TCRdb with only in-frame sequences that have V and J called. A share of the clones is absent; for the studies checked, an unresolved V gene accounts for under half, and the remainder has no known explanation. The sample table shows roughly 90,000 clones, and 75% to 85% are seen once. Over 9% of the sample is taken by the ten largest. The sequenced sample was peripheral blood. These receptors were obtained from a woman aged 70-85 years with acute or convalescent COVID-19.

This clone came up once. The CDR3 ends on some other residue instead of the conserved phenylalanine or tryptophan, so this is likely a read error. The limits of the CDR3 on the DNA are not certain, so only TCRdb's listed CDR3 is given. The chain couples TRBV5-6 to TRBJ1-2; TRBD1, the table's D call, lacks a check against the DNA. A total of 12 residues make up the CDR3, ends included. CDR1 SGHDT and CDR2 YYEEEE come from the germline V gene. The CDR3 loop reads CASSLGKIGHAI.

The chain uses TRBV7-9 and TRBJ1-6, with TRBD1 matching 10 bases. The CDR3 has 16 amino acids. The J segment lost 9 bases and the V segment lost 5 bases, leaving 10 bases of the junction unmatched. Germline V gene sequence: CDR1 SEHNR, CDR2 FQNEAQ (reference sequence). The CDR3 DNA sequence: TGTGCCAGCAGCCTTGGGCCGGGACAGGGGACTTCACCCCTCCACTTT. It translates to CASSLGPGQGTSPLHF.

The chain couples TRBV3-1 (or the pseudogene TRBV3-2) to TRBJ2-7; TRBD1 aligns across 8 bases. This CDR3 region has 17 residues. Germline loops: CDR1 LGHDT, CDR2 YNNKEL (reference sequence). V shed 4 bases, J shed 2 bases, and the junction held 13 bases outside the gene matches. CDR3 coding DNA: TGTGCCAGCAGCCTCCGCCCCCCGGGGACAGGAACCTACGAGCAGTACTTC. It translates to CASSLRPPGTGTYEQYF.

V usage is TRBV7-2 and J usage is TRBJ2-1, with 7 positions matching TRBD2. Germline V gene data show CDR1 as SGHTA and CDR2 as FQGNSA. The CDR3 totals 17 residues. The J segment lost 0 bases and the V segment lost 5 bases, leaving 10 bases of the junction unmatched. The CDR3 here is CASSPPSGHSSYNEQFF. In DNA form, the CDR3 reads TGTGCCAGCAGCCCCCCTAGCGGTCACAGCTCCTACAATGAGCAGTTCTTC.

V gene TRBV5-4 combines with J gene TRBJ2-2; TRBD2 matches at 10 bases. The CDR3 consists of 17 residues. The junction had 9 bases not matched to a gene; V was cut back by 2 bases and J by 5 bases. The germline V gene encodes CDR1 SGHNT and CDR2 YYREEE (reference sequence). The chain's CDR3 is CASSLGSGRTLTGELFF. The CDR3 DNA reads as TGTGCCAGCAGCTTAGGTAGCGGGAGGACCCTTACCGGGGAGCTGTTTTTT.

The rearrangement uses TRBV10-3 and TRBJ1-3; TRBD1 agrees at 9 bases. Germline V gene sequence: CDR1 ENHRY, CDR2 SYGVKD. The CDR3 contains 14 residues. Germline trimming cut 8 bases from V and 4 bases from J; bases unmatched to any gene: 6. Written as DNA, the CDR3 is TGTGCCATCGGGACAGGGAATTCCGGAAACACCATATATTTT. Its protein product is CAIGTGNSGNTIYF.

The chain links TRBV24-1 to TRBJ2-3; 10 nucleotides line up with TRBD2. The V segment lost 0 bases and the J segment 2 bases; nucleotides outside the gene matches: 1. Germline values: CDR1 KGHDR, CDR2 SFDVKD. The CDR3 runs to 16 residues. The CDR3 sequence is CATSDLTSGITDTQYF. The CDR3, as DNA: TGTGCCACCAGTGATTTGACTAGCGGGATCACAGATACGCAGTATTTT.

This clone was observed once. The chain is built from TRBV2 and TRBJ1-2, with TRBD1 matching over 9 bases. Germline V gives CDR1 SNHLY, CDR2 FYNNEI. With 3 bases clipped from V and 2 bases from J, the junction kept 4 bases outside the gene matches. The CDR3 spans 15 residues. CDR3 DNA sequence: TGTGCCAGCAGTGAGGGGGGACAGGGCAACTATGGCTACACCTTC. Amino acid sequence: CASSEGGQGNYGYTF. The full variable domain, rest sourced from reference TRBV2 and TRBJ1-2, is EPEVTQTPSHQVTQMGQEVILRCVPISNHLYFYWYRQILGQKVEFLVSFYNNEISEKSEIFDDQFSVERPDGSNFTLKIRSTKLEDSAMYFCASSEGGQGNYGYTFGSGTRLTVV.

The chain employs TRBV28 and TRBJ1-5; unclear D gene. With 7 bases removed from V and 2 bases from J, the gap between germline ends came to 18 bases. CDR3 length equals 16 residues. In germline, CDR1 is MDHEN, CDR2 SYDVKM. The DNA of the CDR3 is TGTGCCAGCACGAGGAGGGCTCCTTTAGGCAATCAGCCCCAGCATTTT. Its translation: CASTRRAPLGNQPQHF.

The chain couples TRBV9 to TRBJ2-6, with 8 bases that match TRBD1. From germline, CDR1 is SGDLS and CDR2 YYNGEE. This CDR3 has 15 residues. V lost 7 bases and J lost 2; bases outside the gene matches: 5. Written as DNA, the CDR3 is TGTGCCAGCGCCTGGACAGGGACTGGGGCCAACGTCCTGACTTTC. This gives the protein CASAWTGTGANVLTF.

The rearrangement links TRBV5-1 to TRBJ1-4; no clear D. Germline CDR1 SGHRS, CDR2 YFSETQ. CDR3 length: 15 residues. Trimming stripped 0 bases from V and 4 bases from J, with 10 bases between. DNA of the CDR3: TGCGCCAGCAGCTTGGACAATGCAGATAATGAAAAACTGTTTTTT. Translating it yields CASSLDNADNEKLFF.

The rearrangement links TRBV9 to TRBJ2-3; TRBD2 matches at 9 bases. The junction had 2 bases not matched to a gene; V was cut back by 0 bases and J by 3 bases. CDR3 length: 15 amino acids. The germline CDR1 and CDR2 sequences are SGDLS and YYNGEE. CDR3: CASSVGAGGTDTQYF. The CDR3 DNA follows: TGTGCCAGCAGCGTAGGGGCGGGAGGGACAGATACGCAGTATTTT.

This clone was observed a handful of times. The chain has TRBV24-1 and TRBJ1-1; weak D call: TRBD1 (6 bases). This CDR3 comprises 16 residues. Looked up from germline, CDR1 is KGHDR and CDR2 is SFDVKD. V gave up 6 bases and J gave up 4 bases, with 20 bases separating them. The CDR3 is CATSRSRQGRSTEAFF. The CDR3 nucleotides are TGTGCCACCAGTAGGTCCCGGCAGGGGCGGAGCACTGAAGCTTTCTTT.

This clone was seen repeatedly, ten times or more. The chain combines TRBV5-4 with TRBJ1-1, with TRBD1 matching over 7 bases. V was pared by 4 bases and J by 0 bases, with 6 bases of the junction left unmatched. Germline V gives CDR1 SGHNT, CDR2 YYREEE (reference sequence). The CDR3 sequence is 15 residues long. The CDR3 DNA reads as TGTGCCAGCAGCCTGCAGACAGGGATGAACACTGAAGCTTTCTTT. Translation gives CASSLQTGMNTEAFF.

The chain has TRBV5-6 and TRBJ2-7; possible D gene TRBD2, 6 bases. In germline, CDR1 is SGHDT, CDR2 YYEEEE. This CDR3 has 14 residues. With 4 bases removed from V and 1 base from J, the gap between germline ends came to 12 bases. This chain's CDR3 is CASSLGLRSYEQYF. DNA for the CDR3: TGTGCCAGCAGCCTGGGACTTCGTTCCTACGAGCAGTACTTC. Combining the CDR3 with reference TRBV5-6 and TRBJ2-7 gives the whole variable domain DAGVTQSPTHLIKTRGQQVTLRCSPKSGHDTVSWYQQALGQGPQFIFQYYEEEERQRGNFPDRFSGHQFPNYSSELNVNALLLGDSALYLCASSLGLRSYEQYFGPGTRLTVT.

This rearrangement joins TRBV7-7 to TRBJ2-5, with TRBD2 identical over 11 bases. The V gene end was trimmed by 5 bases and the J gene end by 5 bases; junction bases not matched to a gene: 10. Per germline, CDR1 SSHAT and CDR2 FNYEAQ (reference sequence). This CDR3 is 16 amino acids long. The CDR3 region has the DNA TGTGCCAGCAGCCCCCCCCTAGCGGGGGGATATGAGACCCAGTACTTC. This encodes CASSPPLAGGYETQYF.

The V and J genes are TRBV30 and TRBJ1-3; D not certain. Germline loops: CDR1 GTSNPN, CDR2 SVGIG (reference sequence). The CDR3 has 14 residues. V gave up 4 bases and J gave up 4 bases, with 14 bases separating them. In DNA form, the CDR3 reads TGTGCCTGGAACGTGATGGGAGCAGGAAACACCATATATTTT. Its translation is CAWNVMGAGNTIYF.

This chain uses TRBV11-2 with TRBJ1-4, with TRBD1 as a possible D gene (6 bases). Between the trimmed V and J ends, which lost 5 bases and 2 bases, there was a span of 12 bases. Germline V gives CDR1 SGHAT, CDR2 FQNNGV. The CDR3 is 15 residues long. The DNA of the CDR3 is TGTGCCAGCAGCCTCAGGGGAGGGACTAATGAAAAACTGTTTTTT. Amino acid sequence: CASSLRGGTNEKLFF.

The chain employs TRBV30 and TRBJ1-2, with 9 bases that match TRBD1. CDR3 length: 14 amino acids. From germline, CDR1 is GTSNPN and CDR2 SVGIG (reference sequence). With 0 bases clipped from V and 8 bases from J, the junction kept 7 bases outside the gene matches. CDR3 loop: CAWSVWTGESGYTF. The CDR3 coding sequence is TGTGCCTGGAGTGTATGGACAGGGGAAAGCGGCTACACCTTC.

This chain connects TRBV6-1 to TRBJ2-1, with 9 bases lining up with TRBD2. After removal of 3 bases from V and 12 bases from J, the junction contained 6 bases not matched to a gene. The CDR3 totals 13 residues. Germline values: CDR1 MNHNS, CDR2 SASEGT. DNA of the CDR3: TGTGCCAGCAGTGAGAGCGGGAGGCCTGGGCAGTTCTTC. Protein sequence: CASSESGRPGQFF.

This chain links TRBV2 with TRBJ2-1; 11 bases agree with TRBD2. CDR3 length: 18 amino acids. Germline V gives CDR1 SNHLY, CDR2 FYNNEI. J lost 7 bases, V lost 2 bases, and 13 bases had no gene match. Here the CDR3 reads CASSESTSGIISANEQFF. In nucleotides, the CDR3 is TGTGCCAGCAGTGAATCGACTAGCGGGATAATTAGTGCGAATGAGCAGTTCTTC. Full variable domain (missing parts from reference TRBV2 and TRBJ2-1): EPEVTQTPSHQVTQMGQEVILRCVPISNHLYFYWYRQILGQKVEFLVSFYNNEISEKSEIFDDQFSVERPDGSNFTLKIRSTKLEDSAMYFCASSESTSGIISANEQFFGPGTRLTVL.

The V and J genes are TRBV3-1 (or the pseudogene TRBV3-2) and TRBJ1-2; 7 positions agree with TRBD1. Germline V gene lookup returns CDR1 LGHDT and CDR2 YNNKEL (reference sequence). The CDR3 contains 16 residues. After removal of 0 bases from V and 4 bases from J, the junction contained 8 bases not matched to a gene. CDR3: CASSQEGGRGSYGYTF. CDR3 sequence (DNA): TGTGCCAGCAGCCAAGAAGGCGGCAGGGGGTCCTATGGCTACACCTTC.

V usage is TRBV5-4 and J usage is TRBJ2-5, with 9 bases that match TRBD1. The CDR3 totals 13 residues. V shed 3 bases and J 5 bases; nucleotides not matched to a gene: 2. The germline CDR1 and CDR2 sequences are SGHNT and YYREEE (reference sequence). The CDR3 here is CASSWTGEETQYF. CDR3 nucleotides: TGTGCCAGCAGCTGGACAGGGGAGGAGACCCAGTACTTC.